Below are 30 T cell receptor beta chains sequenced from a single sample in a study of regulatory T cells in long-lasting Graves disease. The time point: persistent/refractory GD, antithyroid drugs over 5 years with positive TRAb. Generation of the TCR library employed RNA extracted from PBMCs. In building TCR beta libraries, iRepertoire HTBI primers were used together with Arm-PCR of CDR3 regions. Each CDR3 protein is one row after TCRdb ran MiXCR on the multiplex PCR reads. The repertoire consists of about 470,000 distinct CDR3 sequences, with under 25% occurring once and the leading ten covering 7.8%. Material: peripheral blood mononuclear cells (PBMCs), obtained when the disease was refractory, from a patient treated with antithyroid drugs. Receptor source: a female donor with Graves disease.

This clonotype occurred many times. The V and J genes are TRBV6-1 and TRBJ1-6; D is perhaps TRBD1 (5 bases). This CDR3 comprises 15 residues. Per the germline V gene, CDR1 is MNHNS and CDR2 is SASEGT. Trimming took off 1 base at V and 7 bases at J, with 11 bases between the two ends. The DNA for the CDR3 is TGTGCCAGCAGTGAAGATGGGGGAGGGAATTCACCCCTCCACTTT. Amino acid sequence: CASSEDGGGNSPLHF.

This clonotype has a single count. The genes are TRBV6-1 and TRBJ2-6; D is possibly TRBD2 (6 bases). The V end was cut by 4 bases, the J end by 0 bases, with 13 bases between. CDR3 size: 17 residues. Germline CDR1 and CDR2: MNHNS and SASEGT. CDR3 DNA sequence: TGTGCCAGCAGTGGGGCGGGAATAAGCTCTGGGGCCAACGTCCTGACTTTC. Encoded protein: CASSGAGISSGANVLTF.

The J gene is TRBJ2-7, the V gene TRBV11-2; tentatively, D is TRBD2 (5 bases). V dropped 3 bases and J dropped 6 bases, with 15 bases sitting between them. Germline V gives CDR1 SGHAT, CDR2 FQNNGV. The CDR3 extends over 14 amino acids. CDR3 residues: CASSLEVTSVEQYF. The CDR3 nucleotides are TGTGCCAGCAGCTTGGAGGTCACTTCGGTCGAGCAGTACTTC. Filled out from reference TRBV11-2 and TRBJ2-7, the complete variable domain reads EAGVAQSPRYKIIEKRQSVAFWCNPISGHATLYWYQQILGQGPKLLIQFQNNGVVDDSQLPKDRFSAERLKGVDSTLKIQPAKLEDSAVYLCASSLEVTSVEQYFGPGTRLTVT.

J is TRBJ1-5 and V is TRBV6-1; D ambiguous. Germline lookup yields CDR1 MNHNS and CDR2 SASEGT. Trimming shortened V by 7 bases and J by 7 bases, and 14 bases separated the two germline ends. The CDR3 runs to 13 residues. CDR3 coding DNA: TGTGCCAGCACCCGCGAGGCTTGGCAGCCCCAGCATTTT. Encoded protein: CASTREAWQPQHF.

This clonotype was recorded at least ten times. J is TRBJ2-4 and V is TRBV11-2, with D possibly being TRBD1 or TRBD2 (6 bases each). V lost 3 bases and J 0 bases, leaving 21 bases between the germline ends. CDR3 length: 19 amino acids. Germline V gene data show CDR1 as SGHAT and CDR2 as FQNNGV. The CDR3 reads CASSFDPAGGLGAKNIQYF. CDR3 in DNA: TGTGCCAGCAGCTTCGACCCGGCTGGGGGGCTGGGAGCCAAAAACATTCAGTACTTC.

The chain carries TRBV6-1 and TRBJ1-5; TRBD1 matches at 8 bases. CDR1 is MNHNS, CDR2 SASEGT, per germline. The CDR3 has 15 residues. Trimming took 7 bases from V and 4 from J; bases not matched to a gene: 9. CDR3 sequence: CASKPGQGPNQPQHF. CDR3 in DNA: TGTGCCAGCAAGCCAGGACAGGGTCCGAATCAGCCCCAGCATTTT.

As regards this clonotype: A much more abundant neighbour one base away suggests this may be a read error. The CDR3 protein is CASGGLAGGAYEQHF. The CDR3 region has the DNA TGTGCCAGCGGGGGCCTAGCGGGAGGGGCCTACGAGCAGCACTTC. This rearrangement joins TRBV28 to TRBJ2-7; 12 bases are a match to TRBD2. This CDR3 is 15 amino acids long. Germline CDR1 and CDR2: MDHEN and SYDVKM.

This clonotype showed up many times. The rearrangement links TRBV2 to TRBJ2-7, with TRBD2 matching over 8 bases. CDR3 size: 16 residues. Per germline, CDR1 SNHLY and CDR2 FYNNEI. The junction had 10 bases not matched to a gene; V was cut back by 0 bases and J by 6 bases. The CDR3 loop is CASSEAAGGPLGEQYF. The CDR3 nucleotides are TGTGCCAGCAGTGAAGCGGCGGGAGGCCCGCTCGGCGAGCAGTACTTC.

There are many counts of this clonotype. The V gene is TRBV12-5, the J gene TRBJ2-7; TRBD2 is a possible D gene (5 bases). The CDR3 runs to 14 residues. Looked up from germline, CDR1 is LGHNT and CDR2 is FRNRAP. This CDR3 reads CARSLSPGSYEQYF. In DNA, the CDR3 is TGTGCGCGTAGTCTAAGTCCGGGGTCCTACGAGCAGTACTTC.

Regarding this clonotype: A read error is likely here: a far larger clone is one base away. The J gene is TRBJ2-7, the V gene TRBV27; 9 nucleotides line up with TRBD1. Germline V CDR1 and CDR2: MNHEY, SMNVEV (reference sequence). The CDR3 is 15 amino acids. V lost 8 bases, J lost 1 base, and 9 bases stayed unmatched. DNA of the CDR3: TGTGCCAGCGGTCCACAGGGGGCTTTGTCCTACGAGCAGTACTTC. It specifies CASGPQGALSYEQYF.

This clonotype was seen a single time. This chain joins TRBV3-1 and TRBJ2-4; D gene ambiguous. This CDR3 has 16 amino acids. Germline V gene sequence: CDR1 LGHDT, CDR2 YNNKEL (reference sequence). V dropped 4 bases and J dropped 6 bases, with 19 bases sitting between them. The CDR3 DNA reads TGTGCCAGCAGCCCCCAAGTTGGCCACTCGCCAAACATTCAGTACTTC. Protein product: CASSPQVGHSPNIQYF.

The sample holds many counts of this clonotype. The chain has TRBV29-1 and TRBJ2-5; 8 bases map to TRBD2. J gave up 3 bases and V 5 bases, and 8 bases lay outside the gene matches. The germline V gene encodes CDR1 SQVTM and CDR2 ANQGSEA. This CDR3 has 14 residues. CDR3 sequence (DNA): TGCAGCGTTCACGGGGGGGCAGTAGAAGAGACCCAGTACTTC. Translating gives CSVHGGAVEETQYF.

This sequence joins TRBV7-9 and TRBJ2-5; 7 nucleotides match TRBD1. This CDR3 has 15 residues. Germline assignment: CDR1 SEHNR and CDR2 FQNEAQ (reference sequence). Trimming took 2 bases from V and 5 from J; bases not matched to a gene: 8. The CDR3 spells CASSLKGAPRETQYF. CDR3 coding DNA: TGTGCCAGCAGCTTAAAGGGGGCGCCCCGGGAGACCCAGTACTTC.

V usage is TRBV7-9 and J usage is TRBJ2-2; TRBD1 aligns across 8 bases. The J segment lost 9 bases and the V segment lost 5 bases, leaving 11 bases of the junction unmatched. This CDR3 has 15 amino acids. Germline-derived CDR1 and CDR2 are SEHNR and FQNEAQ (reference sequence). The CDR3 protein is CASSPRDRTRRELFF. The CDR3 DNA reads TGTGCCAGCAGCCCCCGGGACAGGACCCGCCGGGAGCTGTTTTTT.

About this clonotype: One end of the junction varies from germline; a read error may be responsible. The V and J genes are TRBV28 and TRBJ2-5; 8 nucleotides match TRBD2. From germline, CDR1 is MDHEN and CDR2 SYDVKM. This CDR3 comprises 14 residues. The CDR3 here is CASSKIAGRETLYF. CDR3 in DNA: TGTGCCAGCAGTAAGATAGCGGGACGGGAGACCCTGTACTTC.

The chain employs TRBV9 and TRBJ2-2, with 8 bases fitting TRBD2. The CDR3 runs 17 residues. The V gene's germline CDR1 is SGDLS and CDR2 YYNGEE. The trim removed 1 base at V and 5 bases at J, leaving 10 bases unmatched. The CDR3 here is CASSVTLAGRGTGELFF. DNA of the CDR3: TGTGCCAGCAGCGTAACCCTAGCCGGGAGGGGAACCGGGGAGCTGTTTTTT.

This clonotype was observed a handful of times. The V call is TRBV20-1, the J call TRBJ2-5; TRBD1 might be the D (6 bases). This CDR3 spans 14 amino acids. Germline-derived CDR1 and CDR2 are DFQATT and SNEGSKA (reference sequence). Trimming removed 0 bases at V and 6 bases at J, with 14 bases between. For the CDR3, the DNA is TGCAGTGCTAGAGATATCCACAGGGAACAGACCCAGTACTTC. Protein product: CSARDIHREQTQYF.

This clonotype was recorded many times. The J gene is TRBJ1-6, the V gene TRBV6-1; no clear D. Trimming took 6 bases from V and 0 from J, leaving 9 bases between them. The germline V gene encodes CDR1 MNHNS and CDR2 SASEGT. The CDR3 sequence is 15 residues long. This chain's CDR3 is CASRKGDSYNSPLHF. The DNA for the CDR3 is TGTGCCAGCAGGAAAGGTGACTCCTATAATTCACCCCTCCACTTT.

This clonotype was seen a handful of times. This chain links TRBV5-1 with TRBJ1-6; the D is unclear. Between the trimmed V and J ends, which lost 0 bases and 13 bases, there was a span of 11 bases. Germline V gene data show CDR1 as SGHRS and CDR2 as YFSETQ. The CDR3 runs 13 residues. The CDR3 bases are TGCGCCAGCAGCTTGGCCGAGTGGACGCCCCTCCACTTT. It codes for CASSLAEWTPLHF.

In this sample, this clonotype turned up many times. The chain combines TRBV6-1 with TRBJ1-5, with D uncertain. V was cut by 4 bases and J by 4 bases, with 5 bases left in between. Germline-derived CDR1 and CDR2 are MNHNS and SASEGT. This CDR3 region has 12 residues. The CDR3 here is CASSVGNQPQHF. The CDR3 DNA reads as TGTGCCAGCAGTGTAGGGAATCAGCCCCAGCATTTT.

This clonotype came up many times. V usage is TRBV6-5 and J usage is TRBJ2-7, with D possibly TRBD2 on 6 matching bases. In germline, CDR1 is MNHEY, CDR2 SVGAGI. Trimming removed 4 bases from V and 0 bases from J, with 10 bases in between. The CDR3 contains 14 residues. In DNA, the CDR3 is TGTGCCAGCAGTTCGGGGGAGAGCTCCTACGAGCAGTACTTC. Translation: CASSSGESSYEQYF.

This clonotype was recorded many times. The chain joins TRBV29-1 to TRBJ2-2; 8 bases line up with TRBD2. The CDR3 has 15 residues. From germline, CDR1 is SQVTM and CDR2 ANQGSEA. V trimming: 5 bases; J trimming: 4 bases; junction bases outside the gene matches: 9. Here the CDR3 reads CSVPGGGRLTGELFF. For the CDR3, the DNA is TGCAGCGTTCCGGGAGGGGGACGGCTCACCGGGGAGCTGTTTTTT.

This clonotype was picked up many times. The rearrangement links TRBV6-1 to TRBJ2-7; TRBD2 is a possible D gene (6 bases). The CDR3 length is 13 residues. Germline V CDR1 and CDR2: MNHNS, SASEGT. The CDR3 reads CASGQVPGYEQYF. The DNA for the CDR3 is TGTGCGAGCGGGCAGGTACCGGGCTACGAGCAGTACTTC.

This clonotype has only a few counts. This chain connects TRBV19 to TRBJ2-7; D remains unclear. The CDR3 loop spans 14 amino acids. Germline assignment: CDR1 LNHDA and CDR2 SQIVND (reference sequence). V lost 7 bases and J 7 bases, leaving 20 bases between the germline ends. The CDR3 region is CASNVRPPWLEQYF. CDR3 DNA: TGTGCCAGTAATGTAAGGCCCCCGTGGTTGGAGCAGTACTTC.

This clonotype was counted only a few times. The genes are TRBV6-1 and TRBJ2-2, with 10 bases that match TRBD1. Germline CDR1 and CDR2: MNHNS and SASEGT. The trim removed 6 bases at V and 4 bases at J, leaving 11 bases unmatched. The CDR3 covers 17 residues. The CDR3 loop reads CASRPPTGTGVTGELFF. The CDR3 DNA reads TGTGCCAGCAGACCTCCTACCGGGACAGGGGTCACCGGGGAGCTGTTTTTT.

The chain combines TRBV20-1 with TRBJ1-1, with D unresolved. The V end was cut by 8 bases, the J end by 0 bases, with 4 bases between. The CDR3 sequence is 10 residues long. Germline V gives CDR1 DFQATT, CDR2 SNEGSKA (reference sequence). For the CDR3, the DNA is TGCAGTCCAGTGAACACTGAAGCTTTCTTT. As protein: CSPVNTEAFF.

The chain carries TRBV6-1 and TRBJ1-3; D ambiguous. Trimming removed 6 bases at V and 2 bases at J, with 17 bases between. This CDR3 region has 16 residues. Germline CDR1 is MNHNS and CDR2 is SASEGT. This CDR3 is CASRRSGVDPGNTIYF. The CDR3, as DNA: TGTGCCAGCAGACGAAGCGGGGTTGATCCTGGAAACACCATATATTTT.

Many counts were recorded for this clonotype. The CDR3 DNA is TGTGCCAGCAGTTTTCGGAACCTAAAGCAGACCCAGTACTTC. Protein: CASSFRNLKQTQYF. This sequence joins TRBV28 and TRBJ2-5; no clear D gene. CDR3 length equals 14 residues. V was clipped by 3 bases and J by 6 bases, with 14 bases between them. The germline V gene has CDR1 MDHEN and CDR2 SYDVKM.

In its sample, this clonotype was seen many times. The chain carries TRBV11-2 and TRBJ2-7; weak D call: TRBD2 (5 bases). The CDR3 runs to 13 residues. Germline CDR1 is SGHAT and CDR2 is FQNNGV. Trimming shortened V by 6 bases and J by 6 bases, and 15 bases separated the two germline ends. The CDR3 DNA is TGTGCCAGCAGTATCTTACCTGAGGGCGAGCAGTACTTC. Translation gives CASSILPEGEQYF.

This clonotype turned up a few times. The CDR3 loop reads CASRKQGAPFMNTEAFF. Written as DNA, the CDR3 is TGTGCCAGCAGAAAACAGGGGGCGCCTTTCATGAACACTGAAGCTTTCTTT. This rearrangement joins TRBV12-3 or TRBV12-4 to TRBJ1-1; TRBD1 matches 9 bases. The CDR3 has 17 residues. V shed 6 bases, J shed 0 bases, and the junction held 11 bases outside the gene matches.